The 17 T cell receptor beta chains reported below all come from one sample, sequenced in a study of identical twins. TCRdb processed the 5' RACE reads anew with MiXCR; each CDR3 protein has one entry. Seen here are 690,000 or so distinct CDR3 sequences, 5.5% to 6.5% observed once, and the top ten hold roughly 1.6%. The sequenced sample was naive T cells sorted from blood. These receptors originate from a man aged 18 to 30 in good health.

This sequence joins TRBV7-9 and TRBJ1-4; 7 positions match TRBD1. Germline V gene data show CDR1 as SEHNR and CDR2 as FQNEAQ (reference sequence). V lost 5 bases and J lost 6; bases outside the gene matches: 9. The CDR3 sequence is 15 residues long. The chain's CDR3 is CASSEQGTAYEKLFF. The CDR3 DNA reads as TGTGCCAGCAGCGAACAAGGGACAGCATATGAAAAACTGTTTTTT.

This clonotype came up a few times. The chain links TRBV2 to TRBJ2-1; 11 bases agree with TRBD2. This CDR3 is 18 amino acids long. Germline CDR1 reads SNHLY; CDR2 reads FYNNEI. The junction had 13 bases not matched to a gene; V was cut back by 5 bases and J by 4 bases. The CDR3 loop reads CASSWPSDWTSGYNEQFF. The CDR3 nucleotides are TGTGCCAGCAGTTGGCCTTCTGATTGGACTAGCGGGTACAATGAGCAGTTCTTC. The entire variable domain, with the rest obtained from reference TRBV2 and TRBJ2-1, is as follows: EPEVTQTPSHQVTQMGQEVILRCVPISNHLYFYWYRQILGQKVEFLVSFYNNEISEKSEIFDDQFSVERPDGSNFTLKIRSTKLEDSAMYFCASSWPSDWTSGYNEQFFGPGTRLTVL.

The chain is built from TRBV5-5 and TRBJ2-1; 8 positions agree with TRBD1. The CDR3 is made up of 14 amino acids. Unmatched junction bases numbered 4, after V lost 1 base and J lost 7 bases. From germline, CDR1 is SGHKS and CDR2 YYEKEE (reference sequence). The CDR3 loop reads CASSLTQGANEQFF. The CDR3 bases are TGTGCCAGCAGCTTGACCCAGGGGGCGAATGAGCAGTTCTTC. Full variable domain (outside the CDR3, taken from reference TRBV5-5 and TRBJ2-1): DAGVTQSPTHLIKTRGQQVTLRCSPISGHKSVSWYQQVLGQGPQFIFQYYEKEERGRGNFPDRFSARQFPNYSSELNVNALLLGDSALYLCASSLTQGANEQFFGPGTRLTVL.

Only a few counts were recorded for this clonotype. The CDR3 sequence is CASSIYGSHSDTQYF. The CDR3 nucleotides read TGTGCCAGTAGTATTTACGGGAGTCACTCGGATACGCAGTATTTT. V gene TRBV19 combines with J gene TRBJ2-3, with D possibly TRBD2 on 6 matching bases. Germline-derived CDR1 and CDR2 are LNHDA and SQIVND (reference sequence). This CDR3 comprises 15 residues. The V end was cut by 3 bases, the J end by 6 bases, with 16 bases between.

This clonotype appeared many times. Germline is not matched at one junction end, which may reflect a read error. This sequence joins TRBV7-2 and TRBJ2-2, with 11 bases identical to TRBD2. This CDR3 spans 15 amino acids. The germline CDR1 and CDR2 sequences are SGHTA and FQGNSA. The CDR3 region has the DNA TGTGCCAGCAGCCTAGCGGGAGGGAACACCGGGGAGCTGTTTTTT. Residues: CASSLAGGNTGELFF.

This clonotype was detected ten times or more. The chain uses TRBV10-3 and TRBJ2-3; D might be TRBD2 (6 bases). V was pared by 11 bases and J by 3 bases, with 18 bases between. Germline CDR1 ENHRY, CDR2 SYGVKD. The CDR3 length is 14 residues. The chain's CDR3 is CAGSEAGTTDTQYF. CDR3 sequence (DNA): TGTGCCGGATCGGAAGCGGGCACGACAGATACGCAGTATTTT.

This clonotype was recorded at least ten times. The chain is built from TRBV5-1 and TRBJ2-3; D is tentatively TRBD1 or TRBD2 (5 bases each). The CDR3 is 14 amino acids. Germline CDR1 reads SGHRS; CDR2 reads YFSETQ. V dropped 0 bases and J dropped 7 bases, with 12 bases sitting between them. As DNA, the CDR3 is TGCGCCAGCAGCTTGGCCCCGGGACCCAATACGCAGTATTTT. Encoded protein: CASSLAPGPNTQYF.

This clonotype appeared many times. The V gene is TRBV12-3 or TRBV12-4, the J gene TRBJ2-1; 9 positions match TRBD1. The V gene end was trimmed by 6 bases and the J gene end by 10 bases; junction bases not matched to a gene: 7. This CDR3 region has 13 residues. The CDR3 reads CASSPGTGKEQFF. Written as DNA, the CDR3 is TGTGCCAGCAGCCCTGGGACAGGGAAAGAGCAGTTCTTC.

The chain links TRBV20-1 to TRBJ2-7; possibly TRBD2 for D (5 bases). This CDR3 comprises 11 residues. CDR1 DFQATT and CDR2 SNEGSKA come from the germline V gene (reference sequence). Trimming stripped 6 bases from V and 4 bases from J, with 10 bases between. The CDR3 DNA sequence: TGCAGTGCCAGGACTGAATACGAGCAGTACTTC. Amino acids: CSARTEYEQYF.

The V gene is TRBV25-1, the J gene TRBJ2-5, with D possibly matching TRBD2 (5 bases). Germline V gene data show CDR1 as MGHDK and CDR2 as SYGVNS. V lost 8 bases and J lost 3, with 10 bases in between. CDR3 length: 12 residues. The CDR3 region has the DNA TGTGCCAGCGGACTGACAAAAGAGACCCAGTACTTC. Encoded protein: CASGLTKETQYF.

The sample holds many counts of this clonotype. The chain recombines TRBV12-3 or TRBV12-4 with TRBJ2-3; 8 nucleotides line up with TRBD2. With 1 base clipped from V and 0 bases from J, the junction kept 3 bases outside the gene matches. The length of the CDR3 is 16 residues. The CDR3 loop reads CASSLGLAISTDTQYF. The CDR3 DNA sequence: TGTGCCAGCAGTTTAGGACTAGCGATCAGCACAGATACGCAGTATTTT.

There are a few counts of this clonotype. The chain employs TRBV16 and TRBJ2-7; D may be TRBD1 (5 bases). This CDR3 spans 12 amino acids. Germline V lookup: CDR1 KGHSY, CDR2 FQNENV. V gave up 1 base and J gave up 10 bases, with 11 bases separating them. The CDR3 sequence is CASSQWAGRQYV. CDR3 coding DNA: TGTGCCAGCAGCCAATGGGCAGGGCGTCAGTACGTC.

This clonotype has ten or more counts. The rearrangement links TRBV12-3 or TRBV12-4 to TRBJ1-1, with TRBD1 as a possible D gene (5 bases). Trimming removed 6 bases at V and 3 bases at J, with 14 bases between. This CDR3 is built from 14 residues. The CDR3 protein is CASSGGVVDTEAFF. Written as DNA, the CDR3 is TGTGCCAGCAGCGGAGGGGTGGTCGACACTGAAGCTTTCTTT.

The genes are TRBV20-1 and TRBJ2-1; TRBD2 might be the D (5 bases). This CDR3 has 19 amino acids. The V end was cut by 0 bases, the J end by 3 bases, with 24 bases between. Looked up from germline, CDR1 is DFQATT and CDR2 is SNEGSKA (reference sequence). The CDR3 region is CSARDVSGRLPVFYNEQFF. CDR3 sequence (DNA): TGCAGTGCTAGAGATGTGAGCGGAAGGCTACCAGTATTCTACAATGAGCAGTTCTTC.

This clonotype was detected many times. This chain links TRBV27 with TRBJ2-2; a weak D match, TRBD2 (6 bases). Looked up from germline, CDR1 is MNHEY and CDR2 is SMNVEV (reference sequence). V gave up 4 bases and J gave up 4 bases, with 16 bases separating them. This CDR3 comprises 16 residues. CDR3 sequence reads: CASSYNGFGGTGELFF. CDR3 bases: TGTGCCAGCAGTTACAACGGGTTCGGGGGCACCGGGGAGCTGTTTTTT.

This clonotype was counted at least ten times. The V call is TRBV29-1, the J call TRBJ2-2, with 15 bases fitting TRBD2. From germline, CDR1 is SQVTM and CDR2 ANQGSEA. Trimming took 6 bases from V and 5 from J; bases not matched to a gene: 4. The CDR3 has 15 residues. The CDR3 sequence: CSVQGTSGRTGELFF. CDR3 bases: TGCAGCGTCCAAGGGACTAGCGGGAGGACCGGGGAGCTGTTTTTT.

The chain combines TRBV6-2 or TRBV6-3 with TRBJ2-3; possible D gene TRBD2, 5 bases. The ends were cut back, 6 bases at V and 1 base at J, with 20 bases in the middle. The germline CDR1 and CDR2 sequences are MNHEY and SVGEGT. CDR3 length: 17 residues. DNA of the CDR3: TGTGCCAGCAGCCCCCCGGGTAGGAGCGGTCGCACAGATACGCAGTATTTT. It specifies CASSPPGRSGRTDTQYF.